One TCR beta chain is described in this entry. The CDR3 consists of 14 residues. V lost 1 base and J 2 bases, leaving 8 bases between the germline ends. The germline gives CDR1 MNHNS, CDR2 SASEGT. Produced via immunoSEQ multiplex PCR; TCRdb's table is partial and in-frame only. Seen here are approximately 51,000 clones, 86% observed once, and the top ten hold 13% to 15%. These data originate in a study of T cell clones after liver transplantation. Overall study context: Post-transplant blood was tracked for graft-donor-reactive T cell clones identified in a pre-transplant mixed lymphocyte reaction.

The sequence derives from a human patient who received a liver transplant. The graft donor may account for some of the T cells. The V and J genes are TRBV6-1 and TRBJ1-2; D is unresolved. This material consisted of CD8+ T cells from blood, taken 12 months after liver transplant. This CDR3 is CASSEGQENYGYTF. CDR3 nucleotides: TGTGCCAGCAGTGAAGGGCAGGAGAACTATGGCTACACCTTC.